Listed here are 27 T cell receptor beta chains from one sample, sequenced in a study of blood T cell repertoires in COVID-19. Data came from immunoSEQ multiplex PCR; TCRdb stores just in-frame clones and leaves some out. The sample carries approximately 300,000 clones, nearly 90% recorded once. The sequencing sample was made of PBMCs or T cells enriched from blood (not recorded which). The receptor source for this set is a woman aged 25 to 39 who had recovered from COVID-19.

This chain joins TRBV12-5 and TRBJ1-2; 7 bases map to TRBD1. J gave up 3 bases and V 5 bases, and 3 bases lay outside the gene matches. CDR3 length equals 13 residues. In germline, CDR1 is LGHNT, CDR2 FRNRAP. CDR3 bases: TGTGCTAGTGGTCCCGGGACAGACTATGGCTACACCTTC. Translated, it gives CASGPGTDYGYTF.

J is TRBJ1-2 and V is TRBV10-3, with 8 nucleotides matching TRBD1. Germline V gene lookup returns CDR1 ENHRY and CDR2 SYGVKD. V trimming: 0 bases; J trimming: 8 bases; junction bases outside the gene matches: 8. CDR3 size: 15 residues. The CDR3 region has the DNA TGTGCCATCAGTGAGTCCCCCGGGACAGGTTTGGGCTACACCTTC. This codes for CAISESPGTGLGYTF.

V and J are TRBV27 and TRBJ1-2, with TRBD1 matching over 8 bases. Trimming at V came to 7 bases and at J to 7 bases, leaving 8 bases not matched to a gene. Germline V gene sequence: CDR1 MNHEY, CDR2 SMNVEV (reference sequence). The CDR3 runs to 13 residues. CDR3 in DNA: TGTGCCAGCACCATCCAGGGGGCAGGTGGCTACACCTTC. Translation: CASTIQGAGGYTF.

This clone showed up just a few times. V usage is TRBV7-9 and J usage is TRBJ2-1; 9 nucleotides match TRBD1. The CDR3 is made up of 15 amino acids. Germline loops: CDR1 SEHNR, CDR2 FQNEAQ (reference sequence). V trimming: 5 bases; J trimming: 2 bases; junction bases outside the gene matches: 4. CDR3 sequence reads: CASSKDRGTYNEQFF. CDR3 nucleotides: TGTGCCAGCAGCAAGGACAGGGGTACCTACAATGAGCAGTTCTTC.

The chain has TRBV7-9 and TRBJ1-3, with D hard to call. The CDR3 extends over 14 amino acids. With 4 bases removed from V and 0 bases from J, the gap between germline ends came to 7 bases. Germline V gene data show CDR1 as SEHNR and CDR2 as FQNEAQ (reference sequence). In nucleotides, the CDR3 is TGTGCCAGCAGCTCGGGGAGCTCTGGAAACACCATATATTTT. Protein sequence: CASSSGSSGNTIYF.

About this clone: The sample carries other DNA sequences with the same CDR3. The V gene is TRBV27, the J gene TRBJ1-1, with D possibly matching TRBD1 (6 bases). Germline CDR1 is MNHEY and CDR2 is SMNVEV (reference sequence). The V end was cut by 6 bases, the J end by 5 bases, with 13 bases between. The CDR3 is 13 residues long. The CDR3 DNA is TGTGCCAGCAGACTTACAGGGACAACTGAAGCTTTCTTT. Translation: CASRLTGTTEAFF.

The rearrangement links TRBV2 to TRBJ1-2; tentatively, D is TRBD1 (5 bases). The CDR3 totals 12 residues. CDR1 is SNHLY, CDR2 FYNNEI, per germline. V was clipped by 4 bases and J by 8 bases, with 11 bases between them. The CDR3 DNA reads as TGTGCCAGCAGTGGACGGGACTTGGGCTACACCTTC. Its translation is CASSGRDLGYTF.

The rearrangement uses TRBV7-2 and TRBJ1-2; D remains unclear. The ends were cut back, 5 bases at V and 2 bases at J, with 18 bases in the middle. The CDR3 has 16 amino acids. The germline CDR1 and CDR2 sequences are SGHTA and FQGNSA. This CDR3 reads CASSPSAHAGNYGYTF. The CDR3 DNA reads as TGTGCCAGCAGCCCTTCCGCCCATGCGGGGAACTATGGCTACACCTTC.

The chain carries TRBV6-1 and TRBJ1-4; 8 nucleotides agree with TRBD1. Germline V CDR1 and CDR2: MNHNS, SASEGT. V shed 6 bases and J 6 bases; nucleotides not matched to a gene: 9. This CDR3 region has 15 residues. CDR3 sequence reads: CASRRQGAGDEKLFF. The CDR3 nucleotides are TGTGCCAGCAGACGGCAGGGGGCAGGTGATGAAAAACTGTTTTTT.

This clone occurred a few times. A read error may produce the germline difference seen at one junction end. This chain joins TRBV30 and TRBJ2-7; D might be TRBD1 (5 bases). This CDR3 spans 16 amino acids. Looked up from germline, CDR1 is GTSNPN and CDR2 is SVGIG (reference sequence). The CDR3 DNA reads as TGTGCCTGGGGACGACTGTGGGGCAGGGCCTCCCACGAGCAGTACTTC. Translation: CAWGRLWGRASHEQYF. The variable domain in full, completed from reference TRBV30 and TRBJ2-7, reads SQTIHQWPATLVQPVGSPLSLECTVEGTSNPNLYWYRQAAGRGLQLLFYSVGIGQISSEVPQNLSASRPQDRQFILSSKKLLLSDSGFYLCAWGRLWGRASHEQYFGPGTRLTVT.

The chain joins TRBV28 to TRBJ2-7; tentative D call: TRBD1 (5 bases). CDR3 size: 13 residues. Germline assignment: CDR1 MDHEN and CDR2 SYDVKM. Trimming shortened V by 2 bases and J by 5 bases, and 10 bases separated the two germline ends. DNA for the CDR3: TGTGCCAGCAGTTTACCAACAGGCGACGAGCAGTACTTC. It specifies CASSLPTGDEQYF.

This chain connects TRBV6-5 to TRBJ1-5; 8 positions agree with TRBD1. Germline V gene data show CDR1 as MNHEY and CDR2 as SVGAGI. V shed 6 bases, J shed 2 bases, and the junction held 0 bases outside the gene matches. CDR3 length: 13 amino acids. The CDR3 region is CASRGQGNQPQHF. Written as DNA, the CDR3 is TGTGCCAGCAGGGGACAGGGCAATCAGCCCCAGCATTTT.

The J gene is TRBJ2-7, the V gene TRBV29-1; weak D call: TRBD1 (6 bases). Germline lookup yields CDR1 SQVTM and CDR2 ANQGSEA. Trimming pared 7 bases from V and 3 bases from J, leaving 16 bases between. The CDR3 runs 13 residues. DNA for the CDR3: TGCAGCGCCCGAGGTGGCAGGGGCTACGAGCAGTACTTC. This translates into CSARGGRGYEQYF.

The chain is built from TRBV6-5 and TRBJ1-5, with no clear D. Germline CDR1 and CDR2: MNHEY and SVGAGI. V dropped 6 bases and J dropped 2 bases, with 14 bases sitting between them. This CDR3 spans 15 amino acids. The CDR3: CASSQRKNGNQPQHF. The CDR3, as DNA: TGTGCCAGCAGCCAGAGGAAAAATGGCAATCAGCCCCAGCATTTT.

This chain links TRBV5-1 with TRBJ1-1; TRBD1 is a possible D gene (6 bases). Germline V gives CDR1 SGHRS, CDR2 YFSETQ. The CDR3 consists of 15 residues. Trimming stripped 3 bases from V and 8 bases from J, with 20 bases between. The CDR3 nucleotides are TGCGCCAGCAGCTGGGGGGGGACACAAACCCCCGAAGCTTTCTTT. This encodes CASSWGGTQTPEAFF.

The chain combines TRBV7-3 with TRBJ2-2; the D gene is possibly TRBD1 (6 bases). The length of the CDR3 is 16 residues. Between the trimmed V and J ends, which lost 5 bases and 0 bases, there was a span of 13 bases. Looked up from germline, CDR1 is SGHTA and CDR2 is FQGTGA. CDR3 DNA sequence: TGTGCCAGCAGCCTATGGGGGCTGGCGAACACCGGGGAGCTGTTTTTT. It yields the protein CASSLWGLANTGELFF.

The J gene is TRBJ2-2, the V gene TRBV5-1; 7 nucleotides line up with TRBD1. The CDR3 covers 15 residues. Looked up from germline, CDR1 is SGHRS and CDR2 is YFSETQ. Losses at the gene ends were 1 base for V and 4 bases for J; bases not matched to a gene: 4. The CDR3 here is CASSLNEGATGELFF. The CDR3 bases are TGCGCCAGCAGCTTGAACGAGGGGGCCACCGGGGAGCTGTTTTTT.

The chain employs TRBV5-8 and TRBJ1-5; 8 bases are shared with TRBD1. This CDR3 spans 13 amino acids. J was trimmed by 7 bases and V by 0 bases; bases with no gene match: 0. Germline V gene lookup returns CDR1 SGHTS and CDR2 YDEGEE. The CDR3 reads CASSLGQGQPQHF. The CDR3 DNA follows: TGTGCCAGCAGCTTGGGACAGGGGCAGCCCCAGCATTTT.

This clone appeared a single time. The chain couples TRBV7-9 to TRBJ1-1, with 7 bases identical to TRBD1. Germline V gene lookup returns CDR1 SEHNR and CDR2 FQNEAQ (reference sequence). V lost 5 bases to trimming and J lost 3 bases; unmatched junction nucleotides: 3. The CDR3 totals 13 residues. CDR3: CASSLDRDTEAFF. CDR3 bases: TGTGCCAGCAGCCTAGACAGGGACACTGAAGCTTTCTTT.

Only one count was recorded for this clone. The chain recombines TRBV9 with TRBJ2-1; a weak D match, TRBD1 (6 bases). Per germline, CDR1 SGDLS and CDR2 YYNGEE. This CDR3 is built from 14 residues. Trimming took off 3 bases at V and 8 bases at J, with 15 bases between the two ends. CDR3 loop: CASSAEGGRDEQFF. The CDR3 region has the DNA TGTGCCAGCAGCGCAGAAGGGGGTAGGGATGAGCAGTTCTTC.

The chain employs TRBV30 and TRBJ1-6; perhaps TRBD1 as D (6 bases). Germline CDR1 and CDR2: GTSNPN and SVGIG (reference sequence). The V gene lost 4 bases and the J gene lost 9 bases, with 16 bases spanning the gap. CDR3 length equals 14 residues. CDR3 in amino acids: CAWTFTEGVSPLHF. DNA for the CDR3: TGTGCCTGGACCTTTACAGAGGGGGTTTCACCCCTCCACTTT.

This clone was observed once. The V call is TRBV7-2, the J call TRBJ1-5, with 7 bases fitting TRBD1. CDR3 length: 15 amino acids. Trimming removed 5 bases from V and 3 bases from J; junction bases left unmatched: 7. Germline V CDR1 and CDR2: SGHTA, FQGNSA. The CDR3, as DNA: TGTGCCAGCAGCCCCGAGGGGGCGCTCAATCAGCCCCAGCATTTT. Translated: CASSPEGALNQPQHF.

This chain joins TRBV30 and TRBJ1-2, with D perhaps matching TRBD1 (5 bases). The CDR3 consists of 13 residues. Trimming cost V 0 bases and J 6 bases, with 11 bases left between them. In germline, CDR1 is GTSNPN, CDR2 SVGIG (reference sequence). The CDR3: CAWSVRREDGYTF. The CDR3 DNA is TGTGCCTGGAGTGTCCGCAGGGAAGATGGCTACACCTTC.

The V gene is TRBV9, the J gene TRBJ1-1; the match to TRBD1 covers 9 bases. CDR3 length equals 14 residues. The V gene's germline CDR1 is SGDLS and CDR2 YYNGEE. V gave up 4 bases and J gave up 5 bases; unmatched junction bases: 6. CDR3 sequence (DNA): TGTGCCAGCAGCCCGGACAGGGGTGGGACTGAAGCTTTCTTT. Its translation: CASSPDRGGTEAFF.

This chain joins TRBV27 and TRBJ2-1, with TRBD2 identical over 10 bases. This CDR3 comprises 17 residues. Germline assignment: CDR1 MNHEY and CDR2 SMNVEV (reference sequence). V shed 5 bases and J 5 bases; nucleotides not matched to a gene: 12. The DNA of the CDR3 is TGTGCCAGCAGTCGCGGGTATAGCGGGGGGACCGACAATGAGCAGTTCTTC. It codes for CASSRGYSGGTDNEQFF.

V and J are TRBV15 and TRBJ1-2; D is unclear. The V gene lost 0 bases and the J gene lost 4 bases, with 6 bases spanning the gap. The CDR3 runs to 13 residues. Germline V gene sequence: CDR1 LNHNV, CDR2 YYDKDF (reference sequence). CDR3 DNA sequence: TGTGCCACCAGCAGAGACACAGTCTATGGCTACACCTTC. This encodes CATSRDTVYGYTF.

The chain couples TRBV19 to TRBJ2-3; the D is unclear. The CDR3 is 12 residues long. Germline CDR1 is LNHDA and CDR2 is SQIVND (reference sequence). Trimming stripped 1 base from V and 5 bases from J, with 4 bases between. Here the CDR3 DNA reads TGTGCCAGTAGTATAGCAAAAGATACGCAGTATTTT. Translation gives CASSIAKDTQYF.